These T cell receptor beta chains were read from a single sample in a study of blood T cell repertoires in COVID-19. The data were produced by immunoSEQ multiplex PCR, yet TCRdb's version contains in-frame clones alone and is incomplete. The table records tens of thousands of clones, about 91% of them present only once. Sequencing input: peripheral blood. The receptors shown here come from a human donor in a cohort sampled during active COVID-19. Both conserved end residues are part of each CDR3. A D gene is named only where the DNA matches it firmly. Only some rows state a clone size, as once, few, many or a class for expanded clones.

d_call,j_call,clone_size,v_call,cdr3_nt,cdr3_aa
TRBD1,TRBJ2-1,.,TRBV7-9,TGTGCCAGCAGCTCGTGGACAGGGCACAATGAGCAGTTCTTC,CASSSWTGHNEQFF
.,TRBJ1-5,.,TRBV29-1,TGCAGCGTTCAAACAAGGGGACAGCCCCAGCATTTT,CSVQTRGQPQHF
.,TRBJ2-5,.,TRBV6-5,TGTGCCAGCACCTACCAGGCCCTCCAAGAGACCCAGTACTTC,CASTYQALQETQYF
TRBD2,TRBJ2-3,.,TRBV3-1/TRBV3-2,TGTGCCAGCAGCCACAGTCTAGCGGGGGCGGGTGATACGCAGTATTTT,CASSHSLAGAGDTQYF
TRBD1,TRBJ1-2,.,TRBV6-5,TGTGCCAGCAGCTATACAGGACAGGGGCAAGGCTACACCTTC,CASSYTGQGQGYTF
TRBD2,TRBJ2-7,once,TRBV4-3,TGCGCCAGCAGCCAAGGGTTTTCGACTAGCGGGTACGAGCAGTACTTC,CASSQGFSTSGYEQYF
TRBD2,TRBJ2-7,.,TRBV18,TGTGCCAGCTCACCAAGGACTAGCGGGATGTACGAGCAGTACTTC,CASSPRTSGMYEQYF
.,TRBJ1-2,.,TRBV5-1,TGCGCCAGCAGCTCCAGTGGGGCGGGGGATGGCTACACCTTC,CASSSSGAGDGYTF
.,TRBJ2-7,.,TRBV2,TGTGCCAGCAGGGAGAACTTGGCCACCGAGCAGTACTTC,CASRENLATEQYF
.,TRBJ2-3,.,TRBV13,TGTGCCAGCAGCTTCCTGGATACGCAGTATTTT,CASSFLDTQYF
TRBD2,TRBJ2-2,few,TRBV6-4,TGTGCCACAGCCCCTCTAGCGGGAGGAACCGGGGAGCTGTTTTTT,CATAPLAGGTGELFF
.,TRBJ2-5,.,TRBV9,TGTGCCAGCAGCGCCCAAGCTACCGGAGGAGAGACCCAGTACTTC,CASSAQATGGETQYF
.,TRBJ1-1,.,TRBV7-8,TGTGCCAGCAGCTTAGTACGGTGGCCCAGGGAGGGCACTGAAGCTTTCTTT,CASSLVRWPREGTEAFF
.,TRBJ1-1,.,TRBV2,TGTGCCAGCAGTGAACACAGCATCAACACTGAAGCTTTCTTT,CASSEHSINTEAFF
TRBD1,TRBJ2-2,.,TRBV18,TGTGCCAGCTCACCACTGGGACAGGGGCTACCAAGCGGGGAGCTGTTTTTT,CASSPLGQGLPSGELFF
.,TRBJ2-7,.,TRBV21-1,TGTGCCAGCAGCAAAAAAAACGGGCTAGCGGGGGGGCTGGACGAGCAGTACTTC,CASSKKNGLAGGLDEQYF
.,TRBJ2-5,.,TRBV11-3,TGTGCCAGCAGCCAGACCGGGAGCTCTAAGACAGAGACCCAGTACTTC,CASSQTGSSKTETQYF
.,TRBJ2-5,once,TRBV11-2,TGTGCCAGCAGCCGCACTGGGTGGGGGGAAGAGACCCAGTACTTC,CASSRTGWGEETQYF
TRBD1,TRBJ2-1,.,TRBV5-1,TGCGCCAGCAGCTCCCGGACAGGGGGCTACAATGAGCAGTTCTTC,CASSSRTGGYNEQFF
TRBD2,TRBJ2-3,once,TRBV14,TGTGCCAGCAGCCAAGATGATAGCGGGGGGCCCGTGGAGATCACAGATACGCAGTATTTT,CASSQDDSGGPVEITDTQYF
TRBD2,TRBJ2-5,once,TRBV15,TGTGCCACCAGCAGAGGGGGAGGGGTTCAAGAGACCCAGTACTTC,CATSRGGGVQETQYF
.,TRBJ2-1,.,TRBV5-1,TGCGCCAGCAGCGGGGCCAATCTCTACAATGAGCAGTTCTTC,CASSGANLYNEQFF
.,TRBJ2-3,.,TRBV9,TGTGCCAGCAGCGGGTGGGGGCTGACAGATACGCAGTATTTT,CASSGWGLTDTQYF
.,TRBJ1-2,.,TRBV7-9,TGTGCCAGCAGCTTAGAAGTAACTAAATCCTATGGCTACACCTTC,CASSLEVTKSYGYTF
TRBD2,TRBJ2-3,.,TRBV6-2/TRBV6-3,TGTGCCAGCAGCTCACACCCGGGAGGGCGGGCCACAGATACGCAGTATTTT,CASSSHPGGRATDTQYF
.,TRBJ1-2,few,TRBV21-1,TGTGCCAGCAGCACAAAGACAGGGTGCCGGTTTTTTGGCTACACCTTC,CASSTKTGCRFFGYTF
TRBD1,TRBJ2-1,.,TRBV2,TGTGCCAGCAGCCACGGCCCTCTCAGGGGGCAGGATGAGCAGTTCTTC,CASSHGPLRGQDEQFF